Below are 14 T cell receptor beta chains sequenced from a single sample in a study of cytomegalovirus exposure and HLA in healthy donors. 60 Vbeta and 13 Jbeta primers were used in PCR. Measured with immunoSEQ multiplex PCR; TCRdb has only the in-frame clones, and not every one. The table lists 150,000 to 200,000 clones, 80% of them singletons. The source material was PBMCs. The receptors come from a man in his forties in good health and CMV-seronegative.

This rearrangement joins TRBV4-3 to TRBJ1-1, with a weak D call TRBD1 (5 bases). CDR1 is LGHNA, CDR2 YSLEER, per germline. The CDR3 has 13 amino acids. V lost 0 bases, J lost 11 bases, and 13 bases lay in between. CDR3 sequence (DNA): TGCGCCAGCAGCCAAGAACGGGGGAACGAGGCTTTCTTT. Its protein product is CASSQERGNEAFF.

This clone was seen more than once but under ten times. CDR3 in DNA: TGTGCCAGCAGGGGACAGATTAGCTCCTATAATTCACCCCTCCACTTT. Translated, it gives CASRGQISSYNSPLHF. The genes are TRBV27 and TRBJ1-6, with 7 bases fitting TRBD1. The germline V gene has CDR1 MNHEY and CDR2 SMNVEV (reference sequence). The V segment lost 6 bases and the J segment 0 bases; nucleotides outside the gene matches: 5. This CDR3 comprises 16 residues.

The chain combines TRBV4-3 with TRBJ1-1, with 8 bases lining up with TRBD1. Germline CDR1 and CDR2: LGHNA and YSLEER. The junction had 2 bases not matched to a gene; V was cut back by 2 bases and J by 6 bases. The CDR3 has 13 residues. CDR3 DNA: TGCGCCAGCAGCCAAACAGGGGGGGCTGAAGCTTTCTTT. This sequence encodes CASSQTGGAEAFF.

This chain links TRBV4-3 with TRBJ2-3; TRBD2 matches 7 bases. The J segment lost 6 bases and the V segment lost 1 base, leaving 16 bases of the junction unmatched. There are 18 residues in the CDR3. Germline V gives CDR1 LGHNA, CDR2 YSLEER. The CDR3 region has the DNA TGCGCCAGCAGCCAAGTGGCGGCTAGCGGATCCTCCCGGGATACGCAGTATTTT. Protein: CASSQVAASGSSRDTQYF.

In the case of this clone: One junction end disagrees with the germline gene, perhaps due to a read error. The V and J genes are TRBV18 and TRBJ2-2; 9 bases agree with TRBD1. Germline lookup yields CDR1 KGHSH and CDR2 LQKENI. The CDR3 spans 16 residues. DNA for the CDR3: TGTGCCAGCTCCCCACGGACAGGGGAGAACACCGGGGAGCTGTTTTTT. Translated, it gives CASSPRTGENTGELFF.

The chain combines TRBV6-5 with TRBJ1-1; 12 nucleotides line up with TRBD1. V lost 3 bases and J lost 11; bases outside the gene matches: 7. Germline V gives CDR1 MNHEY, CDR2 SVGAGI. This CDR3 spans 14 amino acids. This chain's CDR3 is CASSYGTGGATAFF. CDR3 coding DNA: TGTGCCAGCAGTTATGGGACAGGGGGCGCGACTGCTTTCTTT.

The CDR3 DNA is TGTGCCAGCAGCGTAGTAGGGACAGCCAAAAACAATGAGCAGTTCTTC. It codes for CASSVVGTAKNNEQFF. The chain links TRBV9 to TRBJ2-1, with 7 bases matching TRBD1. Germline trimming cut 0 bases from V and 5 bases from J; bases unmatched to any gene: 8. CDR1 and CDR2 from the germline V gene are SGDLS and YYNGEE. The CDR3 is 16 amino acids.

This chain uses TRBV4-1 with TRBJ1-1; D is perhaps TRBD1 (5 bases). Trimming removed 3 bases from V and 3 bases from J, with 14 bases in between. Germline lookup yields CDR1 MGHRA and CDR2 YSYEKL. CDR3 length: 15 amino acids. CDR3 nucleotides: TGCGCCAGCAGCCACCGCGGGGGGTTGGACACTGAAGCTTTCTTT. This encodes CASSHRGGLDTEAFF.

V and J are TRBV7-9 and TRBJ2-3; 8 bases fit TRBD2. CDR1 and CDR2 from the germline V gene are SEHNR and FQNEAQ (reference sequence). The V segment lost 5 bases and the J segment 1 base; nucleotides outside the gene matches: 5. The CDR3 is 15 amino acids. The CDR3 DNA reads as TGTGCCAGCAGCCCGGGGGGGTCGGGCACAGATACGCAGTATTTT. Protein sequence: CASSPGGSGTDTQYF.

This clone has a handful of counts. The chain joins TRBV11-3 to TRBJ1-1, with no clear D. Germline CDR1 and CDR2: SGHNT and YENEEA. Trimming shortened V by 1 base and J by 4 bases, and 10 bases separated the two germline ends. The length of the CDR3 is 14 residues. The CDR3 region has the DNA TGTGCCAGCAGCTTAGCCGAAACGGGCACTGAAGCTTTCTTT. Translating it yields CASSLAETGTEAFF.

The V and J genes are TRBV5-1 and TRBJ2-3, with TRBD1 identical over 11 bases. Germline CDR1 SGHRS, CDR2 YFSETQ. V dropped 5 bases and J dropped 2; count of bases not matched to a gene: 4. The CDR3 sequence is 15 residues long. Here the CDR3 reads CASRGTGGNTDTQYF. The CDR3, as DNA: TGCGCCAGCAGGGGGACAGGGGGGAACACAGATACGCAGTATTTT.

The rearrangement uses TRBV12-5 and TRBJ2-2, with D possibly being TRBD2 (6 bases). Germline values: CDR1 LGHNT, CDR2 FRNRAP. Trimming removed 1 base from V and 7 bases from J, with 10 bases in between. CDR3 size: 14 residues. The chain's CDR3 is CASGLAPGVGELFF. As DNA, the CDR3 is TGTGCTAGTGGTTTGGCCCCGGGGGTCGGGGAGCTGTTTTTT.

On this clone itself: This specimen includes other DNA sequences encoding the same CDR3. This chain links TRBV18 with TRBJ2-5; maybe TRBD1 (6 bases). Germline lookup yields CDR1 KGHSH and CDR2 LQKENI. V gave up 4 bases and J gave up 5 bases, with 11 bases separating them. The CDR3 runs 13 residues. DNA for the CDR3: TGTGCCAGCTCACAAGGGCAGGGGGAGACCCAGTACTTC. Translation gives CASSQGQGETQYF.

CDR3 loop: CASSMEGLAYNEQFF. Here the CDR3 DNA reads TGTGCCAGTAGTATGGAGGGACTAGCCTACAATGAGCAGTTCTTC. The rearrangement joins TRBV19 to TRBJ2-1; TRBD2 aligns across 8 bases. The germline gives CDR1 LNHDA, CDR2 SQIVND (reference sequence). V dropped 3 bases and J dropped 2; count of bases not matched to a gene: 3. The CDR3 sequence is 15 residues long.